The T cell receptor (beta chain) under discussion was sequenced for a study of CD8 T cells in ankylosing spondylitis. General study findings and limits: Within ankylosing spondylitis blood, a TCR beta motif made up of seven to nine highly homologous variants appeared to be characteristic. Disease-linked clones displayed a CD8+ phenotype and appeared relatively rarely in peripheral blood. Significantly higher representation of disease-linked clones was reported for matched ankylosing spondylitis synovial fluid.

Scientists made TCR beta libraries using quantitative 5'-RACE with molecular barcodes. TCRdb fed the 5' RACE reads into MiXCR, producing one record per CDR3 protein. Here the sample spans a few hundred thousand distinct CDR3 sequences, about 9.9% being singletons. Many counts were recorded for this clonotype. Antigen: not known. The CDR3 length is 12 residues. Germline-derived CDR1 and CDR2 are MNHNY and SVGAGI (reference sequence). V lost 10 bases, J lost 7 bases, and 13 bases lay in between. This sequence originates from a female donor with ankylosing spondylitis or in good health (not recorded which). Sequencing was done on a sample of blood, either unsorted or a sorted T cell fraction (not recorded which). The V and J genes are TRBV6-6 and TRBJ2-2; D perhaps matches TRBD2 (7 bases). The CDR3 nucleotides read TGTGCCATCTGGGAGGGGGTCGGGGAGCTGTTTTTT. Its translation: CAIWEGVGELFF.